A selection of T cell receptor beta chains follows, all from one sample in a study of cytomegalovirus exposure and HLA in healthy donors. Some clones are missing from TCRdb's copy, which holds only in-frame ones; the method was immunoSEQ multiplex PCR. The table shows about 64,000 clones, with around nine tenths occurring only once. The sequenced sample consisted of PBMCs. These TCRs come from a woman under 30 in good health and CMV-seronegative. CDR3s include the opening cysteine and the closing phenylalanine or tryptophan.

cdr3_length: 15
j_call: TRBJ1-5
v_call: TRBV6-1
cdr3_aa: CASSEVEQGSQPQHF

cdr3_length: 17
j_call: TRBJ2-1
v_call: TRBV7-8
cdr3_aa: CASSSSLAGTHYNEQFF

cdr3_length: 16
j_call: TRBJ2-7
v_call: TRBV5-1
cdr3_aa: CASSLGGTGFSYEQYF

cdr3_length: 14
j_call: TRBJ2-2
v_call: TRBV27
cdr3_aa: CASSSTLNTGELFF

cdr3_length: 14
j_call: TRBJ1-1
v_call: TRBV9
cdr3_aa: CASSVAPGGTEAFF

cdr3_length: 14
j_call: TRBJ2-5
v_call: TRBV9
cdr3_aa: CASSKTSGQETQYF

cdr3_length: 19
j_call: TRBJ2-6
v_call: TRBV14
cdr3_aa: CASSQDYRTGSSGANVLTF

cdr3_length: 15
j_call: TRBJ1-2
v_call: TRBV27
cdr3_aa: CASSSKTVPNYGYTF

cdr3_length: 15
j_call: TRBJ2-7
v_call: TRBV6-1
cdr3_aa: CASSESYGGYYEQYF

cdr3_length: 13
j_call: TRBJ1-1
v_call: TRBV28
cdr3_aa: CASSFAGRPKAFF

cdr3_length: 16
j_call: TRBJ2-7
v_call: TRBV7-2
cdr3_aa: CASSRDSGGLTYEQYF

cdr3_length: 16
j_call: TRBJ2-5
v_call: TRBV29-1
cdr3_aa: CSVEEPLAGRQETQYF

cdr3_length: 16
j_call: TRBJ1-5
v_call: TRBV5-5
cdr3_aa: CASRETGKGSNQPQHF

cdr3_length: 12
j_call: TRBJ1-2
v_call: TRBV6-1
cdr3_aa: CASSESGYGYTF

cdr3_length: 14
j_call: TRBJ2-5
v_call: TRBV6-1
cdr3_aa: CASSNRASGETQYF

cdr3_length: 14
j_call: TRBJ2-7
v_call: TRBV28
cdr3_aa: CASSSSGHHYEQYF

cdr3_length: 17
j_call: TRBJ2-7
v_call: TRBV27
cdr3_aa: CASSLLPTSGGSREQYF

cdr3_length: 14
j_call: TRBJ2-7
v_call: TRBV18
cdr3_aa: CASSPRGDSYEQYF

cdr3_length: 18
j_call: TRBJ2-5
v_call: TRBV5-1
cdr3_aa: CASSLGTSGGAAGETQYF